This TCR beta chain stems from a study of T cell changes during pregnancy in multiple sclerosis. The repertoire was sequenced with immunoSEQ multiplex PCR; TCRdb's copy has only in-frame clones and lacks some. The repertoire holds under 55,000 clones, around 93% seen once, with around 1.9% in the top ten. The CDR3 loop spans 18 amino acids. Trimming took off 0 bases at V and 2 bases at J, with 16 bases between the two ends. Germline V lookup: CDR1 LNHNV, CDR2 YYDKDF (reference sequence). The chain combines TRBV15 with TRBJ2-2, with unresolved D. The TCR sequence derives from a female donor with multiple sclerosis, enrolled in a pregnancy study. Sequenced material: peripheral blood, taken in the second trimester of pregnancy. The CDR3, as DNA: TGTGCCACCAGCAGAGATCAATGGGCAGAAACTAACACCGGGGAGCTGTTTTTT. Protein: CATSRDQWAETNTGELFF.